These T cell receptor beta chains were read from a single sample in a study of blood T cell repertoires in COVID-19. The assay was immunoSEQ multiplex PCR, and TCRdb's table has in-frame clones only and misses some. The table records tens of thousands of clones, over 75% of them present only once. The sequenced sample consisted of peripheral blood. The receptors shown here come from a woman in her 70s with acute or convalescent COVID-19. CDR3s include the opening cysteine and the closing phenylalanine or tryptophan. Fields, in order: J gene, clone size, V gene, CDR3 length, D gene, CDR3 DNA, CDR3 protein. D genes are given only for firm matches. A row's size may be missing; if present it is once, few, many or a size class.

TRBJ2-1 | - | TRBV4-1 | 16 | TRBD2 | TGCGCCAGCAGCCAAGCGGCGGGGGGGCTGCTCAATGAGCAGTTCTTC | CASSQAAGGLLNEQFF
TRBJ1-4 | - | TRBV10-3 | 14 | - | TGTGCCATCAGTGAAGGGAGGTCCGATGAAAAACTGTTTTTT | CAISEGRSDEKLFF
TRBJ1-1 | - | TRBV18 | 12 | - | TGTGCCAGCTCAACAATGAACACTGAAGCTTTCTTT | CASSTMNTEAFF
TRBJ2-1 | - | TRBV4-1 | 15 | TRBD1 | TGCGCCAGCAGCCCGGGACAGGGGCCTGACAATGAGCAGTTCTTC | CASSPGQGPDNEQFF
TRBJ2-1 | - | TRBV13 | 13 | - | TGTGCCAGCAGAACGCGGGGTCGGCATGAGCAGTTCTTC | CASRTRGRHEQFF
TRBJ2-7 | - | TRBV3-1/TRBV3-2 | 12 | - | TGTGCCAGCACTCACAGGGCCTACGAGCAGTACTTC | CASTHRAYEQYF
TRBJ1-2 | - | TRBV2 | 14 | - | TGTGCCAGCAGTGAAGTTGCACAGAGCTATGGCTACACCTTC | CASSEVAQSYGYTF
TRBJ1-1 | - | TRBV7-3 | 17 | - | TGTGCCAGCAGCTTAACCGGTGGGGCAGGGTTGAACACTGAAGCTTTCTTT | CASSLTGGAGLNTEAFF
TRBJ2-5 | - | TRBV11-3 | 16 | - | TGTGCCAGCAGCTTGATCGAGGACTATTCAAAGGAGACCCAGTACTTC | CASSLIEDYSKETQYF
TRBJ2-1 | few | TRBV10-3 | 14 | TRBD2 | TGTGCCATCAGTGACCCGGGGGGGCTGAATGAGCAGTTCTTC | CAISDPGGLNEQFF
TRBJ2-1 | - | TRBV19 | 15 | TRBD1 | TGTGCCAGTACCCATCTGACAGGGGGGTCCGGTGAGCAGTTCTTC | CASTHLTGGSGEQFF
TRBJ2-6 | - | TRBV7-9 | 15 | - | TGTGCCAGCAGCTTTCCCCTCTCTGGGGCCAACGTCCTGACTTTC | CASSFPLSGANVLTF
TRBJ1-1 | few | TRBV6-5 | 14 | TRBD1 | TGTGCCAGCAGTTACTCTACACAGGGGTCCCAAGCTTTCTTT | CASSYSTQGSQAFF
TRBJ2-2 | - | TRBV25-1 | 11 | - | TGTGCCAGCAGCTACACCGGGGAGCTGTTTTTT | CASSYTGELFF
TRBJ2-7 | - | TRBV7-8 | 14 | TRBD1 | TGTGCCAGCAGCCTACAGACAGGGAGCTACGAGCAGTACTTC | CASSLQTGSYEQYF
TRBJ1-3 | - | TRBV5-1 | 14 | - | TGCGCCAGCAGCGAACGGAGCTCTGGAAACACCATATATTTT | CASSERSSGNTIYF
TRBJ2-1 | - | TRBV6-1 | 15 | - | TGTGCCAGCAGTGAACGGAGCCCACCGCTTGGCGAGCAGTTCTTC | CASSERSPPLGEQFF
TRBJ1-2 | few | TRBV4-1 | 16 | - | TGCGCCAGCAGCCAAGGACTGACTTCAGCTAACTATGGCTACACCTTC | CASSQGLTSANYGYTF
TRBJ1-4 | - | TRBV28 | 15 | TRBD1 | TGTGCCAGCAGTTTAGCCGGACAGGGGGATGAAAAACTGTTTTTT | CASSLAGQGDEKLFF
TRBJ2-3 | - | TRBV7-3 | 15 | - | TGTGCCAGCAGCTTAATTAGGGGATCGGCCGATACGCAGTATTTT | CASSLIRGSADTQYF
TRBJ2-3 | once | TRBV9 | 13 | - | TGTGCCAGCAGCTTCAGTACAGGAGATACGCAGTATTTT | CASSFSTGDTQYF
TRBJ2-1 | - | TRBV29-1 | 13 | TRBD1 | TGCAGCGTTGTGGGACAGTCCTACAATGAGCAGTTCTTC | CSVVGQSYNEQFF
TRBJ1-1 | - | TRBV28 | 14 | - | TGTGCCAGCAGTGTCTCGCGCCCGAACACTGAAGCTTTCTTT | CASSVSRPNTEAFF
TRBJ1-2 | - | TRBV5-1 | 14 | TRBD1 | TGCGCCAGCAGCCCGGGGACAGCGGCCTATGGCTACACCTTC | CASSPGTAAYGYTF
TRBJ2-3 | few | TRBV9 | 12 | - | TGTGCCAGCAGCGTAAGTGAGGATACGCAGTATTTT | CASSVSEDTQYF
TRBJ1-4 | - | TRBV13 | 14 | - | TGTGCCAGCAGCCCCGGGAGTAACAATGAAAAACTGTTTTTT | CASSPGSNNEKLFF
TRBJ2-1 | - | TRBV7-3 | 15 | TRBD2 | TGTGCCAGCAGCGATACTAGCGGGGGTTACAATGAGCAGTTCTTC | CASSDTSGGYNEQFF
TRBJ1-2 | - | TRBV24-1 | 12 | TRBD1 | TGTGCCACCAGTGACCAGGGGGGAGGCTACACCTTC | CATSDQGGGYTF
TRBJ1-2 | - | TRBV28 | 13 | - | TGTGCCAGCAGTTTAAGGGACACGCATGGCTACACCTTC | CASSLRDTHGYTF
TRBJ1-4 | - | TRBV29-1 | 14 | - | TGCAGCGCCGAGGAACAGCGGGGTAATGAAAAACTGTTTTTT | CSAEEQRGNEKLFF
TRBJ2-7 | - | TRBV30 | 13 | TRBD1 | TGTGCCTGGACCGGGACAGGGGTTTACGAGCAGTACTTC | CAWTGTGVYEQYF
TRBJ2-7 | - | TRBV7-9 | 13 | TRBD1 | TGTGCCAGCAGCTTAGTGACAGGGGACGAGCAGTACTTC | CASSLVTGDEQYF
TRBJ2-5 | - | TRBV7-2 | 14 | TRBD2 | TGTGCCAGCAGGTCGAGACTAGCGGTCGAGACCCAGTACTTC | CASRSRLAVETQYF
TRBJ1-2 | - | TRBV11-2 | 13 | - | TGTGCCAGCAGCTACGGGGATAACTATGGCTACACCTTC | CASSYGDNYGYTF
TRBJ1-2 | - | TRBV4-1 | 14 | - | TGCGCCAGCAGCCAAGACCTCGGCGGGGATGGCTACACCTTC | CASSQDLGGDGYTF
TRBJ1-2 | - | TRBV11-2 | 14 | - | TGTGCCAGCAGCTTAGTTGGGCAACCCTATGGCTACACCTTC | CASSLVGQPYGYTF
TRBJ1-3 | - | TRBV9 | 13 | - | TGTGCCAGCAGCGTAGGCAGTTATAACACCATATATTTT | CASSVGSYNTIYF
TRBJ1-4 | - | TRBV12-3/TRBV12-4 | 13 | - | TGTGCCAGCAGTTTCGCGGCTGGTGAAAAACTGTTTTTT | CASSFAAGEKLFF
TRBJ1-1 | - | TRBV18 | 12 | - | TGTGCCAGCTCACCCCGGGAAGGTTCTGCTTTCTTT | CASSPREGSAFF
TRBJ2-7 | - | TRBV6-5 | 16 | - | TGTGCCAGCAGTTACTCGGCGGCCGGGGGGCTCTACGAGCAGTACTTC | CASSYSAAGGLYEQYF
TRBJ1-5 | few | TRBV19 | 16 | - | TGTGCCAGTAGTATAGAAACAGGGTTTAGCAATCAGCCCCAGCATTTT | CASSIETGFSNQPQHF